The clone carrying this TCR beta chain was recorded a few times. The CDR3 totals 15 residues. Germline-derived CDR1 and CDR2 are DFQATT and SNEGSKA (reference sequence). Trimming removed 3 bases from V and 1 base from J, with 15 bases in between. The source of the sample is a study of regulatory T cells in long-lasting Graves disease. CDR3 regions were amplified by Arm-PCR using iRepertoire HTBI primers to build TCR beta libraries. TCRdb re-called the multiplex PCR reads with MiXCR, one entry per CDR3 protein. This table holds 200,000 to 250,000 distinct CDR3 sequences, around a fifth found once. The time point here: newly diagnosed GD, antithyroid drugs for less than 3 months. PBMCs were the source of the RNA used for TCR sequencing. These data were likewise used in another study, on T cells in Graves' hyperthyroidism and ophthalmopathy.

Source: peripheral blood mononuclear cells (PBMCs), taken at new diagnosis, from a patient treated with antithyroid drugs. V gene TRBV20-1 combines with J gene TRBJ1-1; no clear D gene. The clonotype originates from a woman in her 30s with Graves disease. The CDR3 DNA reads TGCAGTGCTAGTAGAGGGCGGACGTCGAACACTGAAGCTTTCTTT. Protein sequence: CSASRGRTSNTEAFF.